The clone carrying this TCR beta chain was seen a few times. The antigen remains unidentified. The Oncomine TCR Beta short-read assay was applied to DNA of cultured CD4+ T cells. TCRdb re-called the PCR reads with MiXCR, one entry per CDR3 protein. Among 10,000 to 11,000 distinct CDR3 sequences listed, roughly 63% were seen once. The data originate from a study of vaccination and CD4 T cells after COVID-19. Germline-derived CDR1 and CDR2 are DFQATT and SNEGSKA (reference sequence). Deletions cut 0 bases from V and 2 bases from J, with 10 bases between. This CDR3 has 14 residues. Indicated treatment: approximately 11-day PBMC culture with coronavirus spike peptide pools or control peptides (ViraFEST assay).

Sequencing input: CD4+ T cells from blood, cultured in vitro. The genes are TRBV20-1 and TRBJ1-2; D not certain. This TCR was recovered from a human donor who had recovered from COVID-19. As DNA, the CDR3 is TGCAGTGCTAGAGAGTTCCAGGACAACTATGGCTACACCTTC. Amino acids: CSAREFQDNYGYTF.